The rows below give T cell receptor beta chains drawn from one sample of a study of cytomegalovirus exposure and HLA in healthy donors. Libraries were prepared by immunoSEQ multiplex PCR; TCRdb keeps only in-frame clonotypes and omits some of them. The sample lists roughly 67,000 clones; around 78% were seen once. Specimen: PBMCs. The receptors were gathered from a middle-aged man in good health and CMV-seronegative. CDR3s include the opening cysteine and the closing phenylalanine or tryptophan. The D gene is left open where the match is weak. For some rows the clone size is stated as once, few or many, or as a class when expanded; others skip it.

>TRBJ1-2|TRBD1|-|TRBV10-3
TGTGCCATCACTAAACAGGGGGCAGACTATGGCTACACCTTC
CAITKQGADYGYTF
>TRBJ2-1|TRBD1|-|TRBV6-1
TGTGCCAGCAGCTCCCAGGGGGTATTGGATGAGCAGTTCTTC
CASSSQGVLDEQFF
>TRBJ2-3|TRBD2|-|TRBV27
TGTGCCAGCAGTCGGGAGGGAGGCTATACGCAGTATTTT
CASSREGGYTQYF
>TRBJ2-7|TRBD2|-|TRBV28
TGTGCCAGCAGTTCCACCCCCGGGACTAGCGTCAGTTTCGAGCAGTACTTC
CASSSTPGTSVSFEQYF
>TRBJ1-1|-|-|TRBV6-5
TGTGCCAGCAGTGACGCCAGGGTAAGGGCTTTCTTT
CASSDARVRAFF
>TRBJ1-6|-|-|TRBV28
TGTGCCAGCAGTTCCAGGACATCACCCCTCCACTTT
CASSSRTSPLHF
>TRBJ2-1|-|-|TRBV25-1
TGTGCCAGCTCCAGAGGCGGGGGCCTCTACAATGAGCAGTTCTTC
CASSRGGGLYNEQFF
>TRBJ2-7|TRBD1|-|TRBV15
TGTGCCACCAGCTGGGGACAGGGGGCGTCAGCGCCATTCTACGAGCAGTACTTC
CATSWGQGASAPFYEQYF
>TRBJ2-2|TRBD2|-|TRBV10-3
TGTGCCATCAGGGGGACTAGCGGGAGGAACACCGGGGAGCTGTTTTTT
CAIRGTSGRNTGELFF
>TRBJ2-7|TRBD1|-|TRBV28
TGTGCCAGCAGTCCCTGGGGGGACAGGCGTTCCTACGAGCAGTACTTC
CASSPWGDRRSYEQYF
>TRBJ2-7|-|-|TRBV12-2
TGTGCAAGTCGCTTAGCCCCCCCTAGCGGAGGCTACGAGCAGTACTTC
CASRLAPPSGGYEQYF
>TRBJ1-6|-|once|TRBV2
TGTGCCAGCAGGGCCCCGGCGGCCCAGAGCCTATCACCCCTCCACTTT
CASRAPAAQSLSPLHF
>TRBJ2-5|-|-|TRBV19
TGTGCCAGTAGTATACTCCGAGGGGAGACCCAGTACTTC
CASSILRGETQYF
>TRBJ2-5|-|-|TRBV28
TGTGCCAGCAGCCTGACAGGTACTCAAGAGACCCAGTACTTC
CASSLTGTQETQYF
>TRBJ2-7|-|-|TRBV7-9
TGTGCCAGCAGCTTAGCCACAGCCTACGAGCAGTACTTC
CASSLATAYEQYF
>TRBJ2-3|TRBD2|once|TRBV7-3
TGTGCCAGCAGCTTATACGGACTAGATTCAGATACGCAGTATTTT
CASSLYGLDSDTQYF
>TRBJ2-7|-|-|TRBV2
TGTGCCAGCAGTGCTCAGGGAAAAGGCTACGAGCAGTACTTC
CASSAQGKGYEQYF
>TRBJ2-7|TRBD2|-|TRBV18
TGTGCCAGCTCACTTACCTGGGGTAGCGGGGACTCCTACGGGCAGTACTTC
CASSLTWGSGDSYGQYF
>TRBJ2-2|-|-|TRBV6-5
TGTGCCAGCACCAACAACCCGAACACCGGGGAGCTGTTTTTT
CASTNNPNTGELFF
>TRBJ2-5|TRBD2|-|TRBV11-3
TGTGCCAGCAGCGCCGGCGGGACTAGCGGGAGAAGGGAGACCCAGTACTTC
CASSAGGTSGRRETQYF
>TRBJ2-2|-|-|TRBV10-3
TGTGCCATCAGTGAGTATCAGAACACCGGGGAGCTGTTTTTT
CAISEYQNTGELFF
>TRBJ1-5|-|-|TRBV28
TGTGCCAGCAGTTTACCGCGATATAGCAATCAGCCCCAGCATTTT
CASSLPRYSNQPQHF
>TRBJ2-1|-|-|TRBV9
TGTGCCAGCAGCGTAGCCTCCTACCCCAACCCCTACAATGAGCAGTTCTTC
CASSVASYPNPYNEQFF
>TRBJ2-1|TRBD2|-|TRBV27
TGTGCCAGCAGTATGGGGACTAGCGGGCCCGGGGGCAATGAGCAGTTCTTC
CASSMGTSGPGGNEQFF
>TRBJ2-7|-|-|TRBV28
TGTGCCAGCAGTTTCCGCGAGGGTGGGCTCACCTACGAGCAGTACTTC
CASSFREGGLTYEQYF
>TRBJ2-4|-|-|TRBV7-8
TGTGCCAGCAGCGATATTACCCAGGGGCGCCTGTTGAACATTCAGTACTTC
CASSDITQGRLLNIQYF
>TRBJ2-1|TRBD2|-|TRBV13
TGTGCCAGCAGCTTAAGGCTAGCGGGAGAAAGGGCGTTCTTC
CASSLRLAGERAFF
>TRBJ2-5|TRBD2|-|TRBV7-8
TGTGCCAGCAGCTTAGCCCGGGGGGGCCAAGAGACCCAGTACTTC
CASSLARGGQETQYF